These 22 T cell receptor beta chains came from one sample sequenced in a study of T-cell memory formation after mild COVID-19. TCRdb ran MiXCR on the 5' RACE reads and lists one entry per CDR3 protein. Here the sample spans tens of thousands of distinct CDR3 sequences, about 13% being singletons. The specimen sequenced was PBMCs or a T cell subset sorted from them (not recorded which). Source of these receptors: an adult woman who had mild COVID-19 (a few samples of this study predate the infection). Cell type and time point are not known.

This clonotype was seen a handful of times. The V gene is TRBV12-3 or TRBV12-4, the J gene TRBJ1-2, with 9 nucleotides matching TRBD1. The length of the CDR3 is 12 residues. After removal of 5 bases from V and 7 bases from J, the junction contained 2 bases not matched to a gene. The CDR3 nucleotides read TGTGCCAGCAGTCCACAGGGGGCTGGCTACACCTTC. Translated, it gives CASSPQGAGYTF.

This chain connects TRBV12-3 or TRBV12-4 to TRBJ2-7, with 9 bases identical to TRBD1. J gave up 0 bases and V 3 bases, and 3 bases lay outside the gene matches. The CDR3 has 15 residues. CDR3 protein: CASSFATGGSYEQYF. In nucleotides, the CDR3 is TGTGCCAGCAGTTTCGCGACAGGGGGCTCCTACGAGCAGTACTTC.

This clonotype was recorded many times. The rearrangement links TRBV27 to TRBJ2-7; D gene ambiguous. The CDR3 totals 13 residues. CDR1 and CDR2 from the germline V gene are MNHEY and SMNVEV (reference sequence). V was pared by 0 bases and J by 3 bases, with 6 bases between. CDR3 in DNA: TGTGCCAGCAGTTTATCAGGGTTCTACGAGCAGTACTTC. This translates into CASSLSGFYEQYF.

This chain links TRBV25-1 with TRBJ2-7; no reliable D call. The CDR3 is 12 residues long. The V gene lost 5 bases and the J gene lost 4 bases, with 9 bases spanning the gap. Germline V lookup: CDR1 MGHDK, CDR2 SYGVNS. The CDR3, as DNA: TGTGCCAGCAGTTCCCACGGTTACGAGCAGTACTTC. This sequence encodes CASSSHGYEQYF.

This clonotype was counted between two and nine times. V gene TRBV4-3 combines with J gene TRBJ2-1, with a possible D match to TRBD2 (6 bases). This CDR3 spans 15 amino acids. The germline V and J ends were trimmed by 3 bases and 6 bases, with 15 bases remaining between them. CDR1 and CDR2 from the germline V gene are LGHNA and YSLEER. The CDR3 DNA reads as TGCGCCAGCAGCCAGACCTCGGACTATTTCAATGAGCAGTTCTTC. It is translated as CASSQTSDYFNEQFF.

This clonotype appeared a few times. The CDR3 spells CATSDRDSGSTDTQYF. The DNA of the CDR3 is TGTGCCACCAGTGACCGGGACAGCGGTAGCACAGATACGCAGTATTTT. The V call is TRBV24-1, the J call TRBJ2-3, with 7 bases fitting TRBD1. The CDR3 sequence is 16 residues long. The V segment lost 4 bases and the J segment 0 bases; nucleotides outside the gene matches: 6. Germline V gene lookup returns CDR1 KGHDR and CDR2 SFDVKD.

This clonotype has just a few counts. This chain joins TRBV7-8 and TRBJ2-1, with TRBD1 as a possible D gene (5 bases). V was clipped by 3 bases and J by 8 bases, with 20 bases between them. The CDR3 contains 16 residues. Per germline, CDR1 SGHVS and CDR2 FQNEAQ. The CDR3: CASSLTPGLSSHEQFF. The CDR3 DNA is TGTGCCAGCAGCTTGACTCCAGGGCTATCATCGCATGAGCAGTTCTTC. Looking up the rest from reference TRBV7-8 and TRBJ2-1 gives the full variable domain: GAGVSQSPRYKVAKRGQDVALRCDPISGHVSLFWYQQALGQGPEFLTYFQNEAQLDKSGLPSDRFFAERPEGSVSTLKIQRTQQEDSAVYLCASSLTPGLSSHEQFFGPGTRLTVL.

This chain links TRBV18 with TRBJ2-2; D gene uncertain. CDR3 length: 14 amino acids. Trimming stripped 3 bases from V and 1 base from J, with 6 bases between. CDR1 and CDR2 from the germline V gene are KGHSH and LQKENI. The DNA of the CDR3 is TGTGCCAGCTCACCTATGGAGAACACCGGGGAGCTGTTTTTT. The encoded protein is CASSPMENTGELFF.

On this clonotype: One end of the junction varies from germline; a read error may be responsible. The gene calls are TRBV6-4 and TRBJ2-1; 9 bases align to TRBD2. This CDR3 is 15 amino acids long. Per the germline V gene, CDR1 is MRHNA and CDR2 is SNTAGT. CDR3 DNA: TGTGCCAGCGGTGAAGCGGGGGGCTCCTACAATGAGCAGTTCTTC. This translates into CASGEAGGSYNEQFF.

The V call is TRBV3-1, the J call TRBJ1-1; D is perhaps TRBD1 (5 bases). Germline V gene data show CDR1 as LGHDT and CDR2 as YNNKEL (reference sequence). With 0 bases removed from V and 4 bases from J, the gap between germline ends came to 12 bases. The CDR3 loop spans 15 amino acids. The CDR3 nucleotides read TGTGCCAGCAGCCAAGATTGGGGACTGGGCACTGAAGCTTTCTTT. The encoded protein is CASSQDWGLGTEAFF.

V gene TRBV19 combines with J gene TRBJ2-2; possibly TRBD2 for D (7 bases). Germline CDR1 and CDR2: LNHDA and SQIVND (reference sequence). Trimming removed 11 bases at V and 0 bases at J, with 16 bases between. This CDR3 is built from 15 residues. The CDR3 coding sequence is TGTGCCTCCCGGTGGGGGGGCGCGAACACCGGGGAGCTGTTTTTT. Protein sequence: CASRWGGANTGELFF.

This clonotype was detected a few times. V gene TRBV2 combines with J gene TRBJ2-1; either TRBD1 or TRBD2 may fit D (5 bases each). The CDR3 totals 14 residues. Germline V lookup: CDR1 SNHLY, CDR2 FYNNEI. V was cut by 2 bases and J by 4 bases, with 9 bases left in between. CDR3 loop: CASSELGVYNEQFF. In DNA, the CDR3 is TGTGCCAGCAGTGAATTGGGGGTGTACAATGAGCAGTTCTTC.

A few counts support this clonotype. V gene TRBV7-2 combines with J gene TRBJ2-5; possible D gene TRBD2, 7 bases. The CDR3 is 15 amino acids. The germline V gene encodes CDR1 SGHTA and CDR2 FQGNSA. The V gene lost 4 bases and the J gene lost 4 bases, with 16 bases spanning the gap. The CDR3 spells CASSSLEGEGETQYF. As DNA, the CDR3 is TGTGCCAGCAGCTCCCTTGAGGGGGAGGGAGAGACCCAGTACTTC. Variable domain in full (rest from reference TRBV7-2 and TRBJ2-5): GAGVSQSPSNKVTEKGKDVELRCDPISGHTALYWYRQSLGQGLEFLIYFQGNSAPDKSGLPSDRFSAERTGGSVSTLTIQRTQQEDSAVYLCASSSLEGEGETQYFGPGTRLLVL.

There are a few counts of this clonotype. The chain has TRBV15 and TRBJ2-6; possibly TRBD2 for D (5 bases). In germline, CDR1 is LNHNV, CDR2 YYDKDF (reference sequence). The V end was cut by 3 bases, the J end by 2 bases, with 5 bases between. CDR3 length: 14 amino acids. The CDR3 sequence: CATSSGAGANVLTF. In DNA, the CDR3 is TGTGCCACCAGCAGCGGGGCTGGGGCCAACGTCCTGACTTTC.

The chain joins TRBV5-1 to TRBJ2-7; D is perhaps TRBD1 or TRBD2 (5 bases each). This CDR3 is 15 amino acids long. V lost 4 bases to trimming and J lost 0 bases, with 14 bases between them. Germline V gives CDR1 SGHRS, CDR2 YFSETQ. The CDR3 sequence: CASSGEIDSSYEQYF. As DNA, the CDR3 is TGCGCCAGCAGCGGGGAGATTGACAGCTCCTACGAGCAGTACTTC.

This clonotype was detected only a few times. The chain couples TRBV29-1 to TRBJ2-2; D gene unclear. Germline V gives CDR1 SQVTM, CDR2 ANQGSEA. There are 15 residues in the CDR3. V lost 1 base and J lost 3, with 12 bases in between. The DNA for the CDR3 is TGCAGCGTTGAAGGTTACCCGGCGGACACCGGGGAGCTGTTTTTT. Protein: CSVEGYPADTGELFF.

This clonotype was observed a few times. V usage is TRBV9 and J usage is TRBJ2-1; 7 bases align to TRBD1. The CDR3 is 14 residues long. Trimming cost V 4 bases and J 2 bases; bases outside gene matches: 3. Germline CDR1 is SGDLS and CDR2 is YYNGEE. The DNA of the CDR3 is TGTGCCAGCAGCCCCGGACAGGCCTACAATGAGCAGTTCTTC. Its translation is CASSPGQAYNEQFF. The variable domain in full, completed from reference TRBV9 and TRBJ2-1, reads DSGVTQTPKHLITATGQRVTLRCSPRSGDLSVYWYQQSLDQGLQFLIQYYNGEERAKGNILERFSAQQFPDLHSELNLSSLELGDSALYFCASSPGQAYNEQFFGPGTRLTVL.

The chain links TRBV4-1 to TRBJ1-2; a weak D match, TRBD1 (5 bases). The V end was cut by 0 bases, the J end by 2 bases, with 7 bases between. This CDR3 spans 14 amino acids. Germline values: CDR1 MGHRA, CDR2 YSYEKL. The CDR3 DNA is TGCGCCAGCAGCCAAGAAGACAGAAACTATGGCTACACCTTC. This sequence encodes CASSQEDRNYGYTF.

This clonotype was observed a handful of times. The genes are TRBV7-6 and TRBJ1-4, with D perhaps TRBD1 (6 bases). The CDR3 has 15 amino acids. CDR1 SGHVS and CDR2 FNYEAQ come from the germline V gene. Trimming took off 0 bases at V and 8 bases at J, with 13 bases between the two ends. The DNA of the CDR3 is TGTGCCAGCAGCTTAGCAACAGGGATGAACGAAAAACTGTTTTTT. Its protein product is CASSLATGMNEKLFF.

This clonotype was recorded a few times. This rearrangement joins TRBV20-1 to TRBJ1-5; D is possibly TRBD1 (5 bases). Germline CDR1 is DFQATT and CDR2 is SNEGSKA (reference sequence). The CDR3 is 15 amino acids. V was cut by 1 base and J by 0 bases, with 10 bases left in between. The CDR3, as DNA: TGCAGTGCTAGAGGCTCAGGGAATAGCAATCAGCCCCAGCATTTT. Its protein is CSARGSGNSNQPQHF.

The chain uses TRBV6-1 and TRBJ2-1; 7 bases are a match to TRBD1. The V gene end was trimmed by 0 bases and the J gene end by 4 bases; junction bases not matched to a gene: 15. The germline gives CDR1 MNHNS, CDR2 SASEGT. The CDR3 has 19 amino acids. The CDR3 DNA follows: TGTGCCAGCAGTGAAGCGCGAGAATTCGGGACAGACCTTTACAATGAGCAGTTCTTC. Its protein product is CASSEAREFGTDLYNEQFF.

This clonotype came up many times. The chain uses TRBV27 and TRBJ2-2; D unresolved. V gave up 2 bases and J gave up 0 bases, with 1 base separating them. From germline, CDR1 is MNHEY and CDR2 SMNVEV (reference sequence). The CDR3 totals 13 residues. CDR3 protein: CASSLANTGELFF. The CDR3 region has the DNA TGTGCCAGCAGTTTAGCGAACACCGGGGAGCTGTTTTTT.